These 5 T cell receptor beta chains share one sample of origin, sequenced in a study of cytomegalovirus exposure and HLA in healthy donors. In the PCR, 60 Vbeta and 13 Jbeta primers were used. The table came from immunoSEQ multiplex PCR; TCRdb's copy has only in-frame clones and leaves some out. The sample yields 130,000 to 150,000 clones, over 70% seen once. Input material: PBMCs. The receptor set was obtained from a woman in her 40s in good health and CMV-seronegative.

The chain combines TRBV5-8 with TRBJ1-3, with D uncertain. CDR1 and CDR2 from the germline V gene are SGHTS and YDEGEE. CDR3 length equals 14 residues. V was cut by 4 bases and J by 0 bases, with 8 bases left in between. The CDR3 protein is CASSARDSGNTIYF. The CDR3 region has the DNA TGTGCCAGCAGCGCCCGGGACTCTGGAAACACCATATATTTT. The full variable domain, completed using reference TRBV5-8 and TRBJ1-3, is EAGVTQSPTHLIKTRGQQATLRCSPISGHTSVYWYQQALGLGLQFLLWYDEGEERNRGNFPPRFSGRQFPNYSSELNVNALELEDSALYLCASSARDSGNTIYFGEGSWLTVV.

The J gene is TRBJ2-1, the V gene TRBV7-8; unclear D gene. Trimming took off 7 bases at V and 0 bases at J, with 16 bases between the two ends. The germline V gene has CDR1 SGHVS and CDR2 FQNEAQ. The CDR3 length is 16 residues. The CDR3 reads CASTRNRLSSYNEQFF. CDR3 nucleotide sequence: TGTGCCAGCACGCGAAACCGACTGAGCTCCTACAATGAGCAGTTCTTC.

The chain recombines TRBV7-9 with TRBJ2-7; 8 nucleotides align to TRBD2. Germline assignment: CDR1 SEHNR and CDR2 FQNEAQ (reference sequence). The ends lost 5 bases at V and 2 bases at J; junction bases unmatched: 14. CDR3 length: 17 residues. The CDR3 loop is CASSTLTGGAGAYEQYF. As DNA, the CDR3 is TGTGCCAGCAGCACCCTCACGGGGGGGGCAGGGGCCTACGAGCAGTACTTC.

This chain uses TRBV19 with TRBJ2-1; 9 bases agree with TRBD2. The germline CDR1 and CDR2 sequences are LNHDA and SQIVND (reference sequence). This CDR3 is built from 16 residues. V trimming: 3 bases; J trimming: 4 bases; junction bases outside the gene matches: 7. The CDR3 DNA sequence: TGTGCCAGTAGTATTGATCTCACTAGCGGGTACAATGAGCAGTTCTTC. Residues: CASSIDLTSGYNEQFF.

The chain uses TRBV6-5 and TRBJ2-6; weak D call: TRBD1 (6 bases). Germline V gene sequence: CDR1 MNHEY, CDR2 SVGAGI. CDR3 length equals 14 residues. V lost 8 bases and J 2 bases, leaving 10 bases between the germline ends. Here the CDR3 reads CASPGTTGANVLTF. In nucleotides, the CDR3 is TGTGCCAGCCCAGGGACAACTGGGGCCAACGTCCTGACTTTC.